What follows are 18 T cell receptor beta chains derived from one specimen sequenced in a study of blood T cells in healthy people across ages. It was with a sample-barcoded 5' primer and a J-beta primer mix that a second PCR of roughly 7 to 12 cycles was run. Using its own MiXCR run on the 5' RACE reads, TCRdb lists one record per CDR3 protein. This table holds hundreds of thousands of distinct CDR3 sequences, around 26% found once. Sequencing used blood. Receptors were obtained from an elderly woman in good health.

This clonotype was seen at least ten times. This chain connects TRBV11-2 to TRBJ2-1; 15 positions match TRBD2. This CDR3 is 15 amino acids long. Germline assignment: CDR1 SGHAT and CDR2 FQNNGV. V lost 5 bases, J lost 9 bases, and 5 bases stayed unmatched. The CDR3 loop reads CASSTGLAGGAEQFF. In DNA form, the CDR3 reads TGTGCCAGCAGCACCGGACTAGCGGGGGGGGCTGAGCAGTTCTTC.

This clonotype showed up just a few times. J is TRBJ2-5 and V is TRBV23-1; no reliable D call. The DNA matches TRBJ2-7 better at its end, which makes the J call doubtful. TRBV23-1 has ORF status, its function being uncertain. This CDR3 is 14 amino acids long. CDR3 loop: CASSRRSLGGEQYF. CDR3 DNA: TGCGCCAGCAGCCGAAGATCGCTAGGTGGCGAGCAGTACTTC.

This rearrangement joins TRBV5-1 to TRBJ1-1; 9 nucleotides agree with TRBD1. The V gene end was trimmed by 6 bases and the J gene end by 3 bases; junction bases not matched to a gene: 3. Germline CDR1 SGHRS, CDR2 YFSETQ. The CDR3 totals 13 residues. CDR3: CASTGQGYTEAFF. The CDR3 bases are TGCGCCAGCACCGGACAGGGGTACACTGAAGCTTTCTTT.

The rearrangement links TRBV4-1 to TRBJ2-3; 11 bases match TRBD1. CDR1 and CDR2 from the germline V gene are MGHRA and YSYEKL. Losses at the gene ends were 6 bases for V and 5 bases for J; bases not matched to a gene: 13. The length of the CDR3 is 17 residues. The CDR3 DNA reads TGCGCCAGCAGACCCACCGGGACAGGGGGTTCCAAAGATACGCAGTATTTT. Its translation: CASRPTGTGGSKDTQYF.

This clonotype was seen only once. A much larger clone differs by one base, so this may be a read error. This sequence joins TRBV3-1 and TRBJ2-7; D is tentatively TRBD1 or TRBD2 (5 bases each). The V end was cut by 4 bases, the J end by 1 base, with 20 bases between. The CDR3 extends over 17 amino acids. CDR1 and CDR2 from the germline V gene are LGHDT and YNNKEL (reference sequence). In nucleotides, the CDR3 is TGTGCCAGCAGCCTTACACCGCCCGGGGCAGGGTCCTACGAGCAGTACTTC. It specifies CASSLTPPGAGSYEQYF.

In its sample, this clonotype was seen a few times. Given a much more abundant clone one base away, this may be a read error. The chain uses TRBV6-5 and TRBJ2-5, with 9 bases identical to TRBD2. Trimming took 4 bases from V and 11 from J; bases not matched to a gene: 17. The CDR3 extends over 16 amino acids. CDR1 is MNHEY, CDR2 SVGAGI, per germline. DNA of the CDR3: TGTGCCAGCAGTTTCGCTAGGGCTAGCGGGGTGGATGAGCAGTACTTC. Its protein is CASSFARASGVDEQYF.

This clonotype was seen only a few times. J is TRBJ1-1 and V is TRBV7-2, with a possible D match to TRBD1 (5 bases). Germline CDR1 reads SGHTA; CDR2 reads FQGNSA. The CDR3 spans 14 residues. V was trimmed by 5 bases and J by 7 bases, leaving 17 bases between them. CDR3 in amino acids: CASSQVQGRVEAFF. Written as DNA, the CDR3 is TGTGCCAGCAGCCAGGTCCAGGGAAGGGTTGAAGCTTTCTTT.

Points on this clonotype: It is likely a read error: a sequence one base away is far more abundant. This chain links TRBV12-3 or TRBV12-4 with TRBJ2-3; D is unclear. V was shortened by 2 bases and J by 1 base, with 1 base between the two germline ends. There are 12 residues in the CDR3. CDR3 in amino acids: CASSLCTDTQYF. The CDR3 bases are TGTGCCAGCAGTTTATGCACAGATACGCAGTATTTT.

This clonotype was seen many times. The chain recombines TRBV7-2 with TRBJ2-1; TRBD2 matches 11 bases. This CDR3 region has 21 residues. The ends lost 8 bases at V and 0 bases at J; junction bases unmatched: 21. Germline lookup yields CDR1 SGHTA and CDR2 FQGNSA. The CDR3 loop is CASGRGGGLAAKISSYNEQFF. The CDR3 DNA reads TGTGCCAGCGGCCGGGGAGGGGGACTAGCGGCAAAAATTAGCTCCTACAATGAGCAGTTCTTC.

The chain recombines TRBV2 with TRBJ2-1; D perhaps matches TRBD1 (6 bases). Trimming took 6 bases from V and 9 from J, leaving 15 bases between them. CDR3 length: 13 amino acids. Germline values: CDR1 SNHLY, CDR2 FYNNEI. The CDR3 DNA reads as TGTGCCAGCAGAGTAACAGGGCGACGTGAGCAGTTCTTC. Translating gives CASRVTGRREQFF.

This clonotype was counted ten times or more. The gene calls are TRBV7-2 and TRBJ2-1; D is unresolved. Germline CDR1 reads SGHTA; CDR2 reads FQGNSA. V shed 0 bases and J shed 0 bases, with 9 bases lying between them. The length of the CDR3 is 16 residues. CDR3 in amino acids: CASSLAGGPSYNEQFF. The DNA of the CDR3 is TGTGCCAGCAGCTTAGCGGGTGGGCCCTCCTACAATGAGCAGTTCTTC.

This clonotype appeared a few times. This chain joins TRBV27 and TRBJ2-7; no firm D call. Between the trimmed V and J ends, which lost 6 bases and 3 bases, there was a span of 15 bases. The CDR3 has 14 amino acids. The germline V gene encodes CDR1 MNHEY and CDR2 SMNVEV (reference sequence). CDR3 sequence reads: CASRAQGPLYEQYF. The CDR3 bases are TGTGCCAGCAGGGCCCAAGGACCGCTCTACGAGCAGTACTTC.

This clonotype was picked up a small number of times. CDR3 sequence (DNA): TGTGCCAGCAGGGGTACAGGGCAACTTAACTATGGCTACACCTTC. Protein: CASRGTGQLNYGYTF. The chain is built from TRBV6-1 and TRBJ1-2; tentatively, D is TRBD1 (6 bases). Trimming took 6 bases from V and 1 from J, leaving 15 bases between them. CDR1 is MNHNS, CDR2 SASEGT, per germline. The CDR3 is made up of 15 amino acids.

The sample holds many counts of this clonotype. The rearrangement links TRBV3-1 to TRBJ2-6; TRBD1 aligns across 8 bases. The CDR3 is 17 residues long. Trimming removed 4 bases from V and 0 bases from J; junction bases left unmatched: 5. CDR1 is LGHDT, CDR2 YNNKEL, per germline (reference sequence). The DNA for the CDR3 is TGTGCCAGCAGCCCGATGACAGGGGCCTCTGGGGCCAACGTCCTGACTTTC. As protein: CASSPMTGASGANVLTF.

This CDR3 reads CASSLGRGGSGELFF. The CDR3 bases are TGTGCCAGCAGCTTAGGACGCGGAGGAAGCGGGGAGCTGTTTTTT. The chain recombines TRBV7-8 with TRBJ2-2; D perhaps matches TRBD2 (5 bases). The CDR3 contains 15 residues. Germline CDR1 and CDR2: SGHVS and FQNEAQ. V lost 1 base, J lost 7 bases, and 13 bases lay in between.

About this clonotype itself: A read error may explain this, as a much larger clone is one base away. The chain carries TRBV7-2 and TRBJ1-5; no firm D call. Germline assignment: CDR1 SGHTA and CDR2 FQGNSA. The CDR3 totals 16 residues. V was cut by 1 base and J by 3 bases, with 13 bases left in between. CDR3 region: CASSLEARANNQPQHF. The CDR3 region has the DNA TGTGCCAGCAGCTTAGAGGCCCGAGCGAACAATCAGCCCCAGCATTTT.

This clonotype has at least ten counts. The rearrangement uses TRBV7-9 and TRBJ2-5, with D perhaps given as TRBD1 or TRBD2 (6 bases each). V lost 11 bases to trimming and J lost 4 bases, with 17 bases between them. Germline loops: CDR1 SEHNR, CDR2 FQNEAQ (reference sequence). The CDR3 totals 13 residues. CDR3 region: CAAEGGELETQYF. The CDR3 coding sequence is TGTGCCGCAGAGGGGGGCGAATTAGAGACCCAGTACTTC.

This clonotype was seen only a few times. One junction end does not reproduce the germline sequence, and a read error may be involved. The CDR3 DNA is TGTGCCTGCAGTCTCCGGATGGGGGAGACCCAGTACTTC. Translating it yields CACSLRMGETQYF. V usage is TRBV12-3 or TRBV12-4 and J usage is TRBJ2-5; D not certain. The CDR3 totals 13 residues.